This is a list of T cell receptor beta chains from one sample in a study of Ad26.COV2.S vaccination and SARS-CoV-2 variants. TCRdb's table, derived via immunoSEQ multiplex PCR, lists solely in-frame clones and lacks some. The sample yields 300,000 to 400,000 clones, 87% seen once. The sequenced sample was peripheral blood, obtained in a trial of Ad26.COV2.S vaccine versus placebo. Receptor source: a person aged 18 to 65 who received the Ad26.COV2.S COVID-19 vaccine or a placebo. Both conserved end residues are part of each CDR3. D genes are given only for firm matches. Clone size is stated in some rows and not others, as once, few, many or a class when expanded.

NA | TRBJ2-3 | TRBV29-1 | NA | CSVVRWFDTDTQYF | TGCAGCGTTGTCCGGTGGTTCGACACAGATACGCAGTATTTT
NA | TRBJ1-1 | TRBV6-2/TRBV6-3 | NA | CASSYSTMNTEAFF | TGTGCCAGCAGTTATAGCACTATGAACACTGAAGCTTTCTTT
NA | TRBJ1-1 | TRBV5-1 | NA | CASSLEGRGYEKAFF | TGCGCCAGCAGCTTGGAGGGCAGGGGATATGAGAAAGCTTTCTTT
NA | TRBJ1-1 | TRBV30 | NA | CAGRDTLNTEAFF | TGTGCCGGGCGGGACACTTTGAACACTGAAGCTTTCTTT
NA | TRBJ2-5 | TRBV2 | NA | CASSDRGPKETQYF | TGTGCCAGCAGTGACCGCGGGCCCAAAGAGACCCAGTACTTC
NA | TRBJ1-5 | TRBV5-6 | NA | CASSFGHDNQPQHF | TGTGCCAGCAGCTTCGGACATGATAATCAGCCCCAGCATTTT
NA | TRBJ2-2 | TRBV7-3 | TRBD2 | CASSLRLAGGRTGELFF | TGTGCCAGCAGCCTCCGACTAGCGGGGGGAAGAACCGGGGAGCTGTTTTTT
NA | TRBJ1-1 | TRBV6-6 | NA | CASTNGAATTEAFF | TGTGCCAGCACCAACGGGGCTGCCACCACTGAAGCTTTCTTT
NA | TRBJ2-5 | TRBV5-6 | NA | CASSLEGGSPTQYF | TGTGCCAGCAGCTTGGAAGGGGGGTCGCCAACCCAGTACTTC
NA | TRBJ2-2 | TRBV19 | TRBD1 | CASSTYTGGARTGELFF | TGTGCCAGTAGTACCTATACAGGGGGCGCGCGCACCGGGGAGCTGTTTTTT
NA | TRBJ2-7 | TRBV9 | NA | CASSADGRDYEQYF | TGTGCCAGCAGCGCGGATGGCAGGGACTACGAGCAGTACTTC
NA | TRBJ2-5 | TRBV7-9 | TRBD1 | CASSLPRSGQGKYQETQYF | TGTGCCAGCAGCTTACCCAGGTCAGGACAGGGGAAGTACCAAGAGACCCAGTACTTC
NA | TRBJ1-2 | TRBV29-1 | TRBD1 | CSVGTGGYGYTF | TGCAGCGTTGGGACAGGGGGCTATGGCTACACCTTC
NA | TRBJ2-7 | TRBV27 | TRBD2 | CASSLSGITGTRGGDEQYF | TGTGCCAGCAGTTTATCCGGAATTACCGGGACTAGGGGTGGGGACGAGCAGTACTTC
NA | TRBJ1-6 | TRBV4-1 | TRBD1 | CASSLDRAGSNSPLHF | TGCGCCAGCAGCCTAGACAGGGCGGGAAGCAATTCACCCCTCCACTTT
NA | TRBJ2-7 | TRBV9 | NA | CASSEDGDSYEQYF | TGTGCCAGCAGCGAGGACGGTGACAGCTACGAGCAGTACTTC
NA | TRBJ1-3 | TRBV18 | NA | CASSPQDSSGNTIYF | TGTGCCAGCTCACCACAGGACAGCTCTGGAAACACCATATATTTT
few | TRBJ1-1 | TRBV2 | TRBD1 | CASSVGQGGTEAFF | TGTGCCAGCAGTGTGGGACAGGGGGGCACTGAAGCTTTCTTT
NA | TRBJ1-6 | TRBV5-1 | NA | CASSLSGGDSPLHF | TGCGCCAGCAGCTTGTCTGGGGGGGACTCACCCCTCCACTTT
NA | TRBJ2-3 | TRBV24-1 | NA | CATSDLRGGDTQYF | TGTGCCACCAGTGATTTGCGGGGTGGAGATACGCAGTATTTT